This T cell receptor beta chain was observed in a study of a mutant IDH1 vaccine in newly diagnosed glioma. Study summary: Radiotherapy alone preceded vaccination by 4-6 weeks; alternatively, vaccination started with temozolomide cycles. Before enrollment, the patients had been treated with radiotherapy alone, temozolomide alone, or both together. Most of them had received both.

Time point of the sample: week 5, during vaccination. Each dose delivered 300 ug of mutant IDH1 20-mer peptide subcutaneously with imiquimod. The CDR3 contains 16 residues. V lost 0 bases and J lost 4, with 14 bases in between. The germline CDR1 and CDR2 sequences are SGHRS and YFSETQ. The repertoire was sequenced with immunoSEQ multiplex PCR; TCRdb's copy has only in-frame clones and lacks some. Of over 45,000 clones in the sample, roughly four fifths are singletons; the top ten hold approximately 3.1%. A note on this clone: Its antigen is unidentified.

The chain carries TRBV5-1 and TRBJ1-3, with D maybe TRBD1 (5 bases). The sequences come from PBMCs, collected from a glioma patient whose treatment included an IDH1 peptide vaccine. This sequence was found in a man younger than 45 with glioma. The CDR3 loop reads CASSLGGETVGNTIYF. DNA for the CDR3: TGCGCCAGCAGCTTGGGAGGGGAGACCGTGGGAAACACCATATATTTT.